These 15 T cell receptor beta chains were sequenced from one sample in a study of T-cell memory formation after mild COVID-19 listed by TCRdb under 2021. Libraries were constructed by 5' RACE. Sequenced using an Illumina NovaSeq 6000. TCRdb ran its own pipeline on the public reads, namely fastp trimming at Q25 and MiXCR clone calling, and kept in-frame beta chains. All rows with the same CDR3 protein become a single entry with the most common DNA and genes. The sample has hundreds of thousands of distinct CDR3 sequences on record, about a fifth of them singletons. The top ten hold approximately 8.4% of the sample. Sequencing was done on a sample of PBMCs or a T cell subset sorted from them (not recorded which). Every receptor here comes from an adult woman who had mild COVID-19 (a few samples of this study predate the infection). The sample titles of this study are shuffled in the database, so cell type and time point are left out; the donor was told from shared clones.

The rearrangement links TRBV2 to TRBJ2-1; D not certain. The V gene lost 2 bases and the J gene lost 1 base, with 6 bases spanning the gap. From germline, CDR1 is SNHLY and CDR2 FYNNEI. The CDR3 contains 14 residues. The CDR3 DNA is TGTGCCAGCAGTGAAATGGGGTCCTACAATGAGCAGTTCTTC. Protein sequence: CASSEMGSYNEQFF.

This clonotype has only a few counts. The chain joins TRBV20-1 to TRBJ1-5, with D unclear. CDR3 length: 14 amino acids. V lost 1 base to trimming and J lost 6 bases, with 13 bases between them. Germline loops: CDR1 DFQATT, CDR2 SNEGSKA (reference sequence). The CDR3 coding sequence is TGCAGTGCTAGAGTCGGCAGTTCGGGTCAGCCCCAGCATTTT. This translates into CSARVGSSGQPQHF.

The rearrangement links TRBV7-2 to TRBJ1-2, with 10 positions matching TRBD1. The CDR3 runs 15 residues. Per germline, CDR1 SGHTA and CDR2 FQGNSA. V was pared by 5 bases and J by 5 bases, with 8 bases of the junction left unmatched. CDR3: CASSPRGTGAYGYTF. DNA of the CDR3: TGTGCCAGCAGCCCTCGGGGGACAGGGGCATATGGCTACACCTTC.

This clonotype was seen only a few times. The V call is TRBV3-1, the J call TRBJ2-3; 12 positions match TRBD2. The CDR3 is 15 residues long. Unmatched junction bases numbered 6, after V lost 5 bases and J lost 6 bases. Germline V gene sequence: CDR1 LGHDT, CDR2 YNNKEL (reference sequence). CDR3 residues: CASSSSSGRGDTQYF. The CDR3 DNA sequence: TGTGCCAGCAGCTCCTCTAGCGGGAGGGGTGATACGCAGTATTTT.

A few counts support this clonotype. CDR3 bases: TGTGCCAGCAGTCGCAAGACGGTGAACACTGAAGCTTTCTTT. Amino acid sequence: CASSRKTVNTEAFF. The V gene is TRBV6-2 or TRBV6-3, the J gene TRBJ1-1; no reliable D call. The CDR3 extends over 14 amino acids. Germline V gene sequence: CDR1 MNHEY, CDR2 SVGEGT. V lost 5 bases, J lost 0 bases, and 10 bases lay in between.

This clonotype has more than one count but fewer than ten. This chain joins TRBV5-1 and TRBJ2-3; D not resolved. V was shortened by 4 bases and J by 2 bases, with 17 bases between the two germline ends. The germline V gene has CDR1 SGHRS and CDR2 YFSETQ. The CDR3 spans 16 residues. The CDR3 sequence is CASSLLSSALTDTQYF. Here the CDR3 DNA reads TGCGCCAGCAGCCTTCTATCCAGCGCCCTCACAGATACGCAGTATTTT.

The chain has TRBV29-1 and TRBJ2-3; possibly TRBD2 for D (5 bases). Trimming removed 8 bases from V and 0 bases from J, with 15 bases in between. The CDR3 has 14 amino acids. Germline-derived CDR1 and CDR2 are SQVTM and ANQGSEA. CDR3 in DNA: TGCAGCAGCTGGACTGCTCGCAGCACAGATACGCAGTATTTT. Translation: CSSWTARSTDTQYF.

This chain uses TRBV24-1 with TRBJ2-3; 9 nucleotides line up with TRBD1. V was pared by 3 bases and J by 5 bases, with 8 bases of the junction left unmatched. The V gene's germline CDR1 is KGHDR and CDR2 SFDVKD. CDR3 length equals 16 residues. CDR3 DNA sequence: TGTGCCACCAGTGATCGGACAGGGGTTGGTGTAGATACGCAGTATTTT. Encoded protein: CATSDRTGVGVDTQYF.

The chain combines TRBV27 with TRBJ2-7, with 7 bases identical to TRBD2. With V trimmed by 6 bases and J by 2 bases, 22 bases remained unmatched. The germline V gene has CDR1 MNHEY and CDR2 SMNVEV (reference sequence). This CDR3 has 19 residues. CDR3 residues: CASSHPGLAGVHSPYEQYF. In DNA, the CDR3 is TGTGCCAGCAGCCACCCGGGTCTCGCGGGAGTTCATTCTCCCTACGAGCAGTACTTC.

This clonotype was counted a few times. CDR3 in amino acids: CASSRAEGNTGELFF. The DNA of the CDR3 is TGTGCCAGCAGTCGAGCAGAAGGGAACACCGGGGAGCTGTTTTTT. The chain combines TRBV12-3 or TRBV12-4 with TRBJ2-2; D remains unclear. This CDR3 region has 15 residues. Trimming took 5 bases from V and 1 from J, leaving 11 bases between them.

This clonotype was counted between two and nine times. This sequence joins TRBV6-5 and TRBJ1-4, with D uncertain. Germline V gene data show CDR1 as MNHEY and CDR2 as SVGAGI. This CDR3 has 12 residues. Trimming removed 7 bases from V and 3 bases from J, with 6 bases in between. The DNA for the CDR3 is TGTGCCAGCAATAGAGCTAATGAAAAACTGTTTTTT. It specifies CASNRANEKLFF.

This clonotype was seen a few times. The chain couples TRBV12-3 or TRBV12-4 to TRBJ2-1, with 7 nucleotides matching TRBD2. The CDR3 is 16 residues long. The junction had 17 bases not matched to a gene; V was cut back by 5 bases and J by 10 bases. This CDR3 is CASSPRELLGGREQFF. DNA for the CDR3: TGTGCCAGCAGTCCGCGGGAGCTTCTTGGGGGAAGGGAGCAGTTCTTC.

This clonotype has only a few counts. The chain links TRBV6-6 to TRBJ2-7; D is possibly TRBD2 (6 bases). Trimming removed 2 bases from V and 7 bases from J, with 9 bases in between. The CDR3 is 12 residues long. Per the germline V gene, CDR1 is MNHNY and CDR2 is SVGAGI (reference sequence). The CDR3 region is CASSYAEGEQYF. The CDR3, as DNA: TGTGCCAGCAGTTACGCGGAGGGGGAGCAGTACTTC.

This clonotype was observed a handful of times. V and J are TRBV29-1 and TRBJ2-1; 11 nucleotides align to TRBD2. The CDR3 contains 13 residues. V trimming: 7 bases; J trimming: 4 bases; junction bases outside the gene matches: 3. Looked up from germline, CDR1 is SQVTM and CDR2 is ANQGSEA. The CDR3 loop is CSGTSGSYNEQFF. DNA of the CDR3: TGCAGCGGCACTAGCGGGAGTTACAATGAGCAGTTCTTC.

This sequence joins TRBV12-3 or TRBV12-4 and TRBJ1-5; perhaps TRBD1 as D (5 bases). V lost 5 bases and J 0 bases, leaving 14 bases between the germline ends. The CDR3 extends over 16 amino acids. CDR3 amino acids: CASSPYAGPSNQPQHF. The CDR3 DNA follows: TGTGCCAGCAGTCCATATGCGGGACCTAGCAATCAGCCCCAGCATTTT.